This T cell receptor beta chain was obtained from a study of response to subunit inactivated influenza vaccine. Broader study findings: There was a suggestion from the authors that each seasonal influenza vaccination recruits few new T cells.

TCRdb recomputed calls from the RT-PCR reads with MiXCR, one row per CDR3 protein. The sample shows hundreds of thousands of distinct CDR3 sequences, 11% to 15% of them seen only once. This clonotype was found many times. The antigen remains undetermined. Trimming stripped 7 bases from V and 2 bases from J, with 11 bases between. Per the germline V gene, CDR1 is SEHNR and CDR2 is FQNEAQ (reference sequence). This CDR3 region has 14 residues. The chain has TRBV7-9 and TRBJ1-4; TRBD1 might be the D (5 bases). The specimen was PBMCs from blood, collected about 14 days before vaccination. The clonotype comes from a man in his fifties or sixties who received an inactivated influenza vaccine. CDR3 region: CASTRAGTNEKLFF. Written as DNA, the CDR3 is TGTGCCAGCACCAGGGCCGGGACTAATGAAAAACTGTTTTTT.